This T cell receptor beta chain was identified during a study of T cells after yellow fever vaccination. The V gene's germline CDR1 is SGHRS and CDR2 YFSETQ. The CDR3 runs 15 residues. Trimming cost V 4 bases and J 6 bases; bases outside gene matches: 7. TCRdb analysed the 5' RACE reads with MiXCR anew, one entry per CDR3 protein. The profile shows about 630,000 distinct CDR3 sequences, 9% to 15% of them singletons. Remarks on this clonotype: The antigen is not known.

General study findings and limits: Detected again after the booster were most primary-vaccination clones, at about 96% CD4 and more than 70% CD8.

The source of this sequence is a man aged 25 to 40 who received the YFV17D yellow fever vaccine. The specimen comprised PBMCs, sampled on the day of the yellow fever booster vaccination. V is TRBV5-1 and J is TRBJ2-2; the match to TRBD2 covers 9 bases. The DNA for the CDR3 is TGCGCCAGCAGCGGGCTAGCGGGACCCCCCGGGGAGCTGTTTTTT. Translated: CASSGLAGPPGELFF.